The 2 T cell receptor beta chains listed next were all sequenced from one sample in a study of identical twins. TCRdb recomputed calls from the 5' RACE reads with MiXCR, one row per CDR3 protein. The data hold more than 350,000 distinct CDR3 sequences, with roughly 10% observed a single time. The sample was naive T cells sorted from blood. These receptor sequences come from a woman aged 45-65 years in good health.

This clonotype was observed a few times. This rearrangement joins TRBV20-1 to TRBJ1-6, with D perhaps matching TRBD1 (5 bases). V lost 0 bases, J lost 5 bases, and 5 bases lay in between. The CDR3 is 13 residues long. Germline V gene sequence: CDR1 DFQATT, CDR2 SNEGSKA (reference sequence). CDR3 loop: CSARETDNSPLHF. DNA for the CDR3: TGCAGTGCTAGAGAGACAGATAATTCACCCCTCCACTTT.

There are a few counts of this clonotype. The rearrangement links TRBV6-5 to TRBJ1-5; maybe TRBD1 (5 bases). With 0 bases removed from V and 2 bases from J, the gap between germline ends came to 14 bases. The CDR3 length is 17 residues. CDR1 MNHEY and CDR2 SVGAGI come from the germline V gene. The CDR3 DNA reads TGTGCCAGCAGTTACTCAGTGGTACAGGCACGCAATCAGCCCCAGCATTTT. Translating it yields CASSYSVVQARNQPQHF.